This T cell receptor (beta chain) was sequenced in a study of T cell repertoires in cytomegalovirus infection. Study at large: CMV infection plus the matching HLA type was flagged by public TCR beta signatures.

Regarding the study as a whole: CMV carriers having the relevant HLA were flagged by cumulative public TCR beta family frequency. Dominating the ex vivo response were HLA-C-restricted CMV-specific TCR beta clonotypes.

V shed 6 bases and J shed 4 bases, with 9 bases lying between them. The length of the CDR3 is 12 residues. TCRdb re-called the reads with MiXCR, one entry per CDR3 protein. The data show hundreds of thousands of distinct CDR3 sequences, 22% seen once. This clonotype was seen a handful of times. Its antigen is unknown. This TCR came from a human donor in good health (CMV status not recorded). Some clones in this sample may be carry-over from other donors' samples. The gene calls are TRBV12-3 or TRBV12-4 and TRBJ1-1; D is possibly TRBD1 (6 bases). Sequencing was performed on CD8+ T cells from PBMCs. The CDR3 is CASSDRITEAFF. The CDR3 region has the DNA TGTGCCAGCAGCGACAGGATCACTGAAGCTTTCTTT.